The 26 T cell receptor beta chains below come from one sample, sequenced in a study of blood T cell repertoires in COVID-19. TCRdb's table, derived via immunoSEQ multiplex PCR, lists solely in-frame clones and lacks some. The sample includes hundreds of thousands of clones, approximately 88% of them seen just once. The sample was PBMCs or T cells enriched from blood (not recorded which). These receptors all come from a woman younger than 45 with acute COVID-19.

The J gene is TRBJ1-2, the V gene TRBV2; D not certain. CDR1 SNHLY and CDR2 FYNNEI come from the germline V gene. V lost 8 bases to trimming and J lost 8 bases, with 18 bases between them. The CDR3 totals 13 residues. For the CDR3, the DNA is TGTGCCAGCGTCGCCAATTTAAGCGGGGGCTACACCTTC. Translated, it gives CASVANLSGGYTF.

The gene calls are TRBV15 and TRBJ2-5; 7 bases agree with TRBD2. The germline gives CDR1 LNHNV, CDR2 YYDKDF (reference sequence). The CDR3 has 15 amino acids. Trimming removed 4 bases from V and 5 bases from J; junction bases left unmatched: 10. This chain's CDR3 is CATSKSREVGETQYF. The DNA of the CDR3 is TGTGCCACCAGCAAAAGCCGGGAGGTCGGGGAGACCCAGTACTTC.

The V gene is TRBV7-2, the J gene TRBJ2-5; 13 bases line up with TRBD2. The length of the CDR3 is 16 residues. The germline V gene encodes CDR1 SGHTA and CDR2 FQGNSA. Losses at the gene ends were 5 bases for V and 4 bases for J; bases not matched to a gene: 7. The CDR3 bases are TGTGCCAGCAGCCCAGGCGGACTAGCGGGGGTAGAGACCCAGTACTTC. It encodes CASSPGGLAGVETQYF.

The CDR3: CASSPGRQGEQYF. Here the CDR3 DNA reads TGTGCCAGTAGCCCCGGCCGACAGGGCGAGCAGTACTTC. V gene TRBV19 combines with J gene TRBJ2-7, with 7 bases that match TRBD1. CDR3 size: 13 residues. Trimming at V came to 6 bases and at J to 6 bases, leaving 8 bases not matched to a gene. In germline, CDR1 is LNHDA, CDR2 SQIVND (reference sequence).

The chain links TRBV7-2 to TRBJ2-5; 8 bases line up with TRBD2. The trim removed 5 bases at V and 4 bases at J, leaving 12 bases unmatched. The length of the CDR3 is 16 residues. Germline lookup yields CDR1 SGHTA and CDR2 FQGNSA. The CDR3 reads CASSPQPRTSTETQYF. The CDR3 bases are TGTGCCAGCAGCCCCCAACCCCGGACTAGCACAGAGACCCAGTACTTC.

This clone was observed once. The gene calls are TRBV3-1 (or the pseudogene TRBV3-2) and TRBJ1-5, with 9 bases fitting TRBD1. The CDR3 contains 15 residues. The V gene's germline CDR1 is LGHDT and CDR2 YNNKEL (reference sequence). With V trimmed by 4 bases and J by 4 bases, 5 bases remained unmatched. The CDR3, as DNA: TGTGCCAGCAGCCTTGGACAGGGGCCAAATCAGCCCCAGCATTTT. This gives the protein CASSLGQGPNQPQHF.

This clone was seen only once. CDR3 DNA sequence: TGTGCCAGCAGCCAAGAAACAGGGGCCGGGGAGCTGTTTTTT. Translating gives CASSQETGAGELFF. V is TRBV3-1 (or the pseudogene TRBV3-2) and J is TRBJ2-2, with 7 bases lining up with TRBD1. Germline-derived CDR1 and CDR2 are LGHDT and YNNKEL (reference sequence). This CDR3 region has 14 residues. V trimming: 0 bases; J trimming: 6 bases; junction bases outside the gene matches: 1.

V gene TRBV24-1 combines with J gene TRBJ1-6; the D is unclear. The V end lost 12 bases, the J end lost 0 bases, and 14 bases lay between the germline ends. Germline-derived CDR1 and CDR2 are KGHDR and SFDVKD. The CDR3 is made up of 15 amino acids. The CDR3 is CAPGIRSSYNSPLHF. The DNA for the CDR3 is TGTGCCCCCGGAATTCGGAGCTCCTATAATTCACCCCTCCACTTT.

This clone was seen only once. The CDR3 DNA sequence: TGTGCCATCAGTGTGGGGCCAGGGACAGAAGAGACCCAGTACTTC. Its translation is CAISVGPGTEETQYF. The chain uses TRBV10-3 and TRBJ2-5, with 7 bases lining up with TRBD1. CDR1 and CDR2 from the germline V gene are ENHRY and SYGVKD. The V and J ends lost 4 bases and 3 bases, in that order; junction bases with no gene match: 8. The CDR3 totals 15 residues.

The rearrangement uses TRBV4-3 and TRBJ2-7, with D uncertain. CDR3 length: 14 residues. Trimming took off 1 base at V and 3 bases at J, with 10 bases between the two ends. Germline V gene data show CDR1 as LGHNA and CDR2 as YSLEER. The CDR3 loop reads CASSQGSPSYEQYF. The CDR3 nucleotides are TGCGCCAGCAGCCAAGGATCGCCCAGCTACGAGCAGTACTTC.

The CDR3 sequence: CASSERTDSTQFF. The CDR3 nucleotides read TGTGCCAGCAGTGAACGTACGGACTCCACGCAGTTCTTC. The chain recombines TRBV25-1 with TRBJ2-1, with D possibly being TRBD2 (5 bases). V gave up 2 bases and J gave up 12 bases, with 14 bases separating them. The CDR3 consists of 13 residues. Germline values: CDR1 MGHDK, CDR2 SYGVNS.

The chain joins TRBV7-8 to TRBJ1-5; no reliable D call. The CDR3 loop spans 15 amino acids. In germline, CDR1 is SGHVS, CDR2 FQNEAQ. V was clipped by 1 base and J by 1 base, with 8 bases between them. CDR3 amino acids: CASSLEVQSNQPQHF. The CDR3 DNA follows: TGTGCCAGCAGCTTAGAGGTACAGAGCAATCAGCCCCAGCATTTT.

This clone was seen just once. The chain's CDR3 is CASEQGRNEKLFF. In DNA form, the CDR3 reads TGTGCCAGTGAACAGGGGCGTAATGAAAAACTGTTTTTT. The rearrangement uses TRBV2 and TRBJ1-4; 7 nucleotides match TRBD1. Germline loops: CDR1 SNHLY, CDR2 FYNNEI. The CDR3 loop spans 13 amino acids. The V gene end was trimmed by 9 bases and the J gene end by 4 bases; junction bases not matched to a gene: 5.

The CDR3 loop is CASSSLTGGTDGYTF. The CDR3 DNA reads as TGTGCCAGCAGCTCGCTGACAGGGGGCACCGATGGCTACACCTTC. The chain carries TRBV7-2 and TRBJ1-2; 10 nucleotides align to TRBD1. The CDR3 has 15 amino acids. V dropped 4 bases and J dropped 6; count of bases not matched to a gene: 8. Looked up from germline, CDR1 is SGHTA and CDR2 is FQGNSA. The variable domain in full, completed from reference TRBV7-2 and TRBJ1-2, reads GAGVSQSPSNKVTEKGKDVELRCDPISGHTALYWYRQSLGQGLEFLIYFQGNSAPDKSGLPSDRFSAERTGGSVSTLTIQRTQQEDSAVYLCASSSLTGGTDGYTFGSGTRLTVV.

The V and J genes are TRBV5-1 and TRBJ2-7, with a tentative D call TRBD2 (6 bases). The CDR3 runs to 13 residues. Between the trimmed V and J ends, which lost 4 bases and 3 bases, there was a span of 11 bases. Germline CDR1 is SGHRS and CDR2 is YFSETQ. This CDR3 is CASSPGGFYEQYF. CDR3 bases: TGCGCCAGCAGCCCAGGAGGGTTCTACGAGCAGTACTTC.

This chain joins TRBV7-9 and TRBJ2-7; 11 bases align to TRBD2. The CDR3 runs to 15 residues. Per the germline V gene, CDR1 is SEHNR and CDR2 is FQNEAQ (reference sequence). J gave up 5 bases and V 5 bases, and 8 bases lay outside the gene matches. This CDR3 is CASSKTSGGADEQYF. The CDR3 region has the DNA TGTGCCAGCAGCAAAACTAGCGGGGGAGCAGACGAGCAGTACTTC.

This clone showed up just a few times. The chain is built from TRBV5-1 and TRBJ2-7, with no clear D. The germline gives CDR1 SGHRS, CDR2 YFSETQ. Trimming removed 0 bases at V and 0 bases at J, with 16 bases between. This CDR3 has 17 residues. This CDR3 is CASSLAVERHNSYEQYF. In DNA form, the CDR3 reads TGCGCCAGCAGCTTGGCCGTAGAGAGACACAACTCCTACGAGCAGTACTTC.

The chain couples TRBV12-3 or TRBV12-4 to TRBJ1-2; D is unclear. This CDR3 spans 13 amino acids. The V and J ends lost 1 base and 4 bases respectively, with 7 bases between them. CDR3 in amino acids: CASSLGLSYGYTF. CDR3 bases: TGTGCCAGCAGTTTAGGGCTCAGCTATGGCTACACCTTC.

The CDR3 loop reads CASTESKNTGELFF. As DNA, the CDR3 is TGTGCCAGCACCGAGAGTAAGAACACCGGGGAGCTGTTTTTT. The rearrangement links TRBV2 to TRBJ2-2; no clear D. V lost 7 bases, J lost 1 base, and 10 bases lay in between. The CDR3 consists of 14 residues. The V gene's germline CDR1 is SNHLY and CDR2 FYNNEI.

This clone was seen just once. The chain has TRBV7-9 and TRBJ1-2, with D hard to call. The CDR3 runs to 15 residues. The V end was cut by 2 bases, the J end by 4 bases, with 14 bases between. Germline V lookup: CDR1 SEHNR, CDR2 FQNEAQ (reference sequence). CDR3 in amino acids: CASSLNTAEGYGYTF. CDR3 DNA sequence: TGTGCCAGCAGCTTAAACACAGCCGAAGGCTATGGCTACACCTTC.

This clone was counted once. The chain is built from TRBV29-1 and TRBJ1-4; D might be TRBD1 (6 bases). V was shortened by 5 bases and J by 4 bases, with 11 bases between the two germline ends. The V gene's germline CDR1 is SQVTM and CDR2 ANQGSEA. CDR3 length: 13 amino acids. The CDR3: CSVNRGGNEKLFF. CDR3 sequence (DNA): TGCAGCGTTAACAGAGGGGGTAATGAAAAACTGTTTTTT.

The chain joins TRBV29-1 to TRBJ1-1; 7 bases match TRBD1. The CDR3 has 13 residues. With 4 bases clipped from V and 5 bases from J, the junction kept 7 bases outside the gene matches. Germline CDR1 is SQVTM and CDR2 is ANQGSEA. CDR3: CSVGNIQGTEAFF. The CDR3, as DNA: TGCAGCGTTGGGAATATACAGGGGACTGAAGCTTTCTTT.

The V gene is TRBV7-9, the J gene TRBJ2-7, with D hard to call. The V gene's germline CDR1 is SEHNR and CDR2 FQNEAQ (reference sequence). This CDR3 has 14 amino acids. Trimming stripped 6 bases from V and 4 bases from J, with 16 bases between. The CDR3 region is CASSSDDMVYEQYF. As DNA, the CDR3 is TGTGCCAGCAGTTCAGATGACATGGTGTACGAGCAGTACTTC.

The chain combines TRBV19 with TRBJ1-4; tentative D call: TRBD1 (5 bases). CDR1 is LNHDA, CDR2 SQIVND, per germline (reference sequence). The V gene lost 4 bases and the J gene lost 4 bases, with 13 bases spanning the gap. The length of the CDR3 is 15 residues. The CDR3 is CASSKGPVINEKLFF. DNA of the CDR3: TGTGCCAGTAGTAAGGGGCCGGTAATTAATGAAAAACTGTTTTTT.

The chain combines TRBV5-4 with TRBJ2-7; D possibly corresponds to TRBD2 (7 bases). The CDR3 is 14 amino acids. V was pared by 0 bases and J by 3 bases, with 10 bases between. Germline loops: CDR1 SGHNT, CDR2 YYREEE (reference sequence). The CDR3 spells CASSLAGGHYEQYF. CDR3 DNA sequence: TGTGCCAGCAGCTTGGCCGGGGGGCACTACGAGCAGTACTTC.

This chain joins TRBV10-3 and TRBJ1-5; a possible D gene is TRBD1 (5 bases). Trimming shortened V by 6 bases and J by 5 bases, and 11 bases separated the two germline ends. CDR1 is ENHRY and CDR2 is SYGVKD in the germline V gene. The CDR3 sequence is 13 residues long. This CDR3 reads CAIRVDSYQPQHF. The CDR3 DNA reads TGTGCCATCAGGGTCGACAGTTATCAGCCCCAGCATTTT.